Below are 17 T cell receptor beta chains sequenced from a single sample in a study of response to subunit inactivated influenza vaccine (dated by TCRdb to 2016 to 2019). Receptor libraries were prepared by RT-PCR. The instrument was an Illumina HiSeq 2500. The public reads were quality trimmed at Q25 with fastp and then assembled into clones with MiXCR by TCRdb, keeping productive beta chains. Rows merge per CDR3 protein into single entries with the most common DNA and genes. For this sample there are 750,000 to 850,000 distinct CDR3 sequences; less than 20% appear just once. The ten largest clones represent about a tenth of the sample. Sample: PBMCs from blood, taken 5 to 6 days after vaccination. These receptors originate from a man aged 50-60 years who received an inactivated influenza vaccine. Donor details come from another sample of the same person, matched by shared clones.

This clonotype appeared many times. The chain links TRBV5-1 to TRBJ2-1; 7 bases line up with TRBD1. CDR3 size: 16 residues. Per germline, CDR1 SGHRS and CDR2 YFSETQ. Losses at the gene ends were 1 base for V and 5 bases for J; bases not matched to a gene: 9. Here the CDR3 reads CASSLQDRLPDNEQFF. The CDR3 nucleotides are TGCGCCAGCAGCTTGCAGGACAGGCTCCCCGACAATGAGCAGTTCTTC.

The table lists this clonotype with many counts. CDR3 amino acids: CASSFNALEQYF. The CDR3 DNA sequence: TGTGCCAGCAGTTTTAACGCCCTCGAGCAGTACTTC. V and J are TRBV12-3 or TRBV12-4 and TRBJ2-7, with D unresolved. Trimming cost V 3 bases and J 6 bases, with 9 bases left between them. CDR3 length equals 12 residues.

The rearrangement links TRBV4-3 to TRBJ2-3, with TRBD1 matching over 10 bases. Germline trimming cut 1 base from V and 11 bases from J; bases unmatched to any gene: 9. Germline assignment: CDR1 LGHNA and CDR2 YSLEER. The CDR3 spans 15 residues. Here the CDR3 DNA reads TGCGCCAGCAGCCAAGTAGCGTCGGGGACAGGGGAGCAGTATTTT. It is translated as CASSQVASGTGEQYF.

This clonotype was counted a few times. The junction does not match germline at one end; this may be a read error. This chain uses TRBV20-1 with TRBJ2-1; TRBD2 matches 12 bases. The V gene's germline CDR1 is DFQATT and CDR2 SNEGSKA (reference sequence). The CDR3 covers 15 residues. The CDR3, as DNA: TGCAGTGCTAGCCCCCTAGCGGGAGGGCCGAATGTGCAGTTCTTC. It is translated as CSASPLAGGPNVQFF.

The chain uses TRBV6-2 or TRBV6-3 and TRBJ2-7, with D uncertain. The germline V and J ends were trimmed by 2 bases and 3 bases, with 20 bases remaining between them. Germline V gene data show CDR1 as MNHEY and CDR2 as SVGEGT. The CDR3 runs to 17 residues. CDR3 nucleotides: TGTGCCAGCAGTTACACTATCCGGGCGAACCCCGGCTACGAGCAGTACTTC. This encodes CASSYTIRANPGYEQYF.

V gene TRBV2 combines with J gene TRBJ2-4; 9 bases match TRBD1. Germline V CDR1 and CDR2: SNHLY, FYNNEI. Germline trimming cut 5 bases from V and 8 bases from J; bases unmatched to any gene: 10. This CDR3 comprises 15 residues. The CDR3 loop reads CASSRDREIGDIQYF. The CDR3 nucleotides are TGTGCCAGCAGTCGGGACAGGGAGATCGGAGACATTCAGTACTTC.

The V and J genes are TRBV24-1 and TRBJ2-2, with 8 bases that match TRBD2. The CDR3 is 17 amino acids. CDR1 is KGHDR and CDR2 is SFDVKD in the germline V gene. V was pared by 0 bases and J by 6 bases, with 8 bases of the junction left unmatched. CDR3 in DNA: TGTGCCACCAGTGATTTGCAAGCGGGAGAAGTATCCGGGGAGCTGTTTTTT. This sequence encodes CATSDLQAGEVSGELFF.

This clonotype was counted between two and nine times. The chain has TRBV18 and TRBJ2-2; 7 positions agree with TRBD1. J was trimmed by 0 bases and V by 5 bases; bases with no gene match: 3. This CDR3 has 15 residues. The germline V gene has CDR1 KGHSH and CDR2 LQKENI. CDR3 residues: CASSTGQSNTGELFF. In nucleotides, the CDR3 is TGTGCCAGCTCAACGGGACAGTCGAACACCGGGGAGCTGTTTTTT.

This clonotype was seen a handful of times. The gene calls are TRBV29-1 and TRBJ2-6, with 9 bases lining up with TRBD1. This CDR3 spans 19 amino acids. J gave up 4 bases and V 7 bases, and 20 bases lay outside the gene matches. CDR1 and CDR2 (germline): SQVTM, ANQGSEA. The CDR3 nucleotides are TGCAGCGCACTGCAAACCGGGACAGGGTTGTCTGCCGGGGCCAACGTCCTGACTTTC. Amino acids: CSALQTGTGLSAGANVLTF.

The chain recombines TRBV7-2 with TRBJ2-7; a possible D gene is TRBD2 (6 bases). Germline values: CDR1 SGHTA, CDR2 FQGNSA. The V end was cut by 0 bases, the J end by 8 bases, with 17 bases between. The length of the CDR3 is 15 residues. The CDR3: CASSLAYAGTSKQYF. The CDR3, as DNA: TGTGCCAGCAGCTTAGCGTATGCGGGAACTAGTAAGCAGTACTTC.

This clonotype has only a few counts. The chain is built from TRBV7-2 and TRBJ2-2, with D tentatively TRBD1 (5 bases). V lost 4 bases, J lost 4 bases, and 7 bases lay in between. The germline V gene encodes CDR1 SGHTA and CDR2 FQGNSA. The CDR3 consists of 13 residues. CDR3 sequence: CASSYRFTGELFF. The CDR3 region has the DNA TGTGCCAGCAGCTACAGGTTCACCGGGGAGCTGTTTTTT.

CDR3 nucleotide sequence: TGTGCCAGCAGCCAAGACCGGCTAGCTTTCTACGAGCAGTACTTC. Amino acids: CASSQDRLAFYEQYF. The rearrangement links TRBV3-1 to TRBJ2-7, with D possibly TRBD2 on 5 matching bases. CDR1 LGHDT and CDR2 YNNKEL come from the germline V gene (reference sequence). The germline V and J ends were trimmed by 0 bases and 3 bases, with 12 bases remaining between them. This CDR3 has 15 residues.

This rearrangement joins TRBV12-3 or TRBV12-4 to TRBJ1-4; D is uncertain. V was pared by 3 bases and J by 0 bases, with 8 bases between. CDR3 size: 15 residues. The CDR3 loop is CASSFWAATNEKLFF. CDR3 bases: TGTGCCAGCAGTTTCTGGGCCGCAACTAATGAAAAACTGTTTTTT.

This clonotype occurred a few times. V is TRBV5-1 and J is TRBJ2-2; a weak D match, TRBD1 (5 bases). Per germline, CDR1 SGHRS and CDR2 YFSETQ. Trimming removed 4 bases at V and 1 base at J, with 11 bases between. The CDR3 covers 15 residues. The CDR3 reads CASSLAGQNTGELFF. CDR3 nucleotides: TGCGCCAGCAGCCTTGCTGGACAGAACACCGGGGAGCTGTTTTTT.

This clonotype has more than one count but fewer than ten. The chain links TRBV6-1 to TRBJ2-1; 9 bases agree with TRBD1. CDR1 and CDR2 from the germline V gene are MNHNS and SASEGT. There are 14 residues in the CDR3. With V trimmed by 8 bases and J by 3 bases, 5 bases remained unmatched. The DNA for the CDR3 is TGTGCCAGCTATCCGGGACAGGGCTACAATGAGCAGTTCTTC. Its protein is CASYPGQGYNEQFF.

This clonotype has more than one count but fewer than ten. The CDR3, as DNA: TGCAGTGCCCAAGACTATTGGGCAGGGATGAACTATGGCTACACCTTC. It codes for CSAQDYWAGMNYGYTF. The chain uses TRBV20-1 and TRBJ1-2; possibly TRBD1 for D (5 bases). CDR1 and CDR2 (germline): DFQATT, SNEGSKA (reference sequence). V lost 6 bases to trimming and J lost 2 bases, with 22 bases between them. This CDR3 has 16 amino acids.

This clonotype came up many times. CDR3 in DNA: TGTGCCAGCAGCTTGTTAAGCGGGAATGAGCAGTTCTTC. Translation gives CASSLLSGNEQFF. The chain employs TRBV5-6 and TRBJ2-1; tentative D call: TRBD2 (6 bases). Trimming took off 1 base at V and 7 bases at J, with 9 bases between the two ends. The CDR3 has 13 residues. CDR1 and CDR2 (germline): SGHDT, YYEEEE.